This T cell receptor (beta chain) was obtained from a study of T cells expressing NK-cell markers. About the study: Sequencing of TCR beta repertoires drew on sorted CD3+CD56+NKG2C+, CD3+CD56+NKG2C- and CD3+CD56-NKG2C+ T cells.

One entry per CDR3 protein, without DNA, is what TCRdb gives after re-calling the 5' RACE reads. The sample features about 110,000 distinct CDR3 sequences, with approximately 18% in its top ten. Germline CDR1 reads LNHDA; CDR2 reads SQIVND (reference sequence). The CDR3 is 13 residues long. This TCR was sampled from a woman aged 18 to 75 in good health. Sequencing used blood T cells: a sorted CD56 or NKG2C T cell subset, CD4+ or CD8+ T cells, or bulk PBMC T cells (not recorded which). The chain has TRBV19 and TRBJ2-1; TCRdb outputs TRBD1, but without DNA this stays unchecked. The CDR3 loop is CATAHLSYNEQFF.